This T cell receptor (beta chain) derives from a study of T cell changes during pregnancy in multiple sclerosis. Here immunoSEQ multiplex PCR was the method, and the copy in TCRdb shows in-frame clones only, minus some. The sample lists over 45,000 clones, more than 85% seen once, with roughly 0.4% in the top ten. This clone has a single count. V was pared by 3 bases and J by 2 bases, with 8 bases of the junction left unmatched. The CDR3 covers 16 residues. This chain uses TRBV23-1 with TRBJ2-5; 8 nucleotides agree with TRBD2. TRBV23-1 is flagged as an ORF with uncertain function. Sequenced material: CD4+ T cells from peripheral blood mononuclear cells, taken in the third trimester of pregnancy. This clonotype originated in a female donor with multiple sclerosis, enrolled in a pregnancy study. The CDR3 DNA sequence: TGCGCCAGCAGTCACCCACTAGCGGACCAACAAGAGACCCAGTACTTC. Translation: CASSHPLADQQETQYF.